The 20 T cell receptor beta chains below come from one sample, sequenced in a study of T cells in Graves' hyperthyroidism and ophthalmopathy. TCR beta CDR3 regions were amplified from RNA. The TCR CDR3 first-round RT-PCR relied on the HTBI primer set. TCRdb recomputed calls from the multiplex PCR reads with MiXCR, one row per CDR3 protein. This sample carries almost 500,000 distinct CDR3 sequences, under 25% of them seen once, and the ten largest clones take under 55%. The sequenced material came from blood. These TCRs come from a woman in her seventies with Graves' ophthalmopathy.

The chain has TRBV7-6 and TRBJ1-2, with 8 bases identical to TRBD1. The CDR3 is 15 amino acids. J gave up 5 bases and V 1 base, and 6 bases lay outside the gene matches. Germline V gives CDR1 SGHVS, CDR2 FNYEAQ. The CDR3 DNA reads as TGTGCCAGCAGCTTAGTCCCTGGACAGGGTTATGGCTACACCTTC. As protein: CASSLVPGQGYGYTF.

In this sample, this clonotype turned up many times. The chain recombines TRBV28 with TRBJ2-5; D remains unclear. The CDR3 loop spans 13 amino acids. Per the germline V gene, CDR1 is MDHEN and CDR2 is SYDVKM. V was clipped by 5 bases and J by 5 bases, with 12 bases between them. CDR3 sequence: CASSTFGRETQYF. In DNA, the CDR3 is TGTGCCAGCAGTACCTTCGGTCGGGAGACCCAGTACTTC.

The chain is built from TRBV10-2 and TRBJ1-4, with 8 bases matching TRBD1. V lost 6 bases to trimming and J lost 8 bases; unmatched junction nucleotides: 8. The V gene's germline CDR1 is WSHSY and CDR2 SAAADI. The CDR3 loop spans 14 amino acids. The chain's CDR3 is CASRTGDRREKLFF. The CDR3 nucleotides read TGCGCCAGCAGGACAGGGGATCGAAGGGAAAAACTGTTTTTT.

This clonotype came up many times. The chain uses TRBV6-6 and TRBJ1-2, with TRBD1 as a possible D gene (6 bases). Germline assignment: CDR1 MNHNY and CDR2 SVGAGI (reference sequence). V lost 0 bases, J lost 6 bases, and 14 bases lay in between. The length of the CDR3 is 15 residues. CDR3 sequence: CASSYSAGGANGYTF. Here the CDR3 DNA reads TGTGCCAGCAGTTACTCGGCGGGGGGGGCGAATGGCTACACCTTC.

The V and J genes are TRBV7-2 and TRBJ2-2; 10 bases are shared with TRBD2. This CDR3 spans 18 amino acids. Germline V CDR1 and CDR2: SGHTA, FQGNSA. The V gene end was trimmed by 5 bases and the J gene end by 5 bases; junction bases not matched to a gene: 14. CDR3 bases: TGTGCCAGCAGCCGTAGAACCAGCGGGAGGGCCAGGACCGGGGAGCTGTTTTTT. It yields the protein CASSRRTSGRARTGELFF.

This clonotype has a count of ten or more. J is TRBJ2-7 and V is TRBV7-2, with 11 bases that match TRBD2. From germline, CDR1 is SGHTA and CDR2 FQGNSA. This CDR3 is 15 amino acids long. V dropped 4 bases and J dropped 6; count of bases not matched to a gene: 8. The CDR3 DNA is TGTGCCAGCAGCTCGGGAGGTCTAGCGGGGGGCGAGCAGTACTTC. Amino acid sequence: CASSSGGLAGGEQYF.

There are many counts of this clonotype. The gene calls are TRBV30 and TRBJ1-1, with unresolved D. The CDR3 is 13 residues long. CDR1 is GTSNPN, CDR2 SVGIG, per germline (reference sequence). Trimming took 0 bases from V and 5 from J, leaving 10 bases between them. The CDR3 loop is CAWSVLEGTEAFF. The DNA for the CDR3 is TGTGCCTGGAGTGTACTTGAGGGAACTGAAGCTTTCTTT. Drawing the rest from reference TRBV30 and TRBJ1-1, the complete variable domain is SQTIHQWPATLVQPVGSPLSLECTVEGTSNPNLYWYRQAAGRGLQLLFYSVGIGQISSEVPQNLSASRPQDRQFILSSKKLLLSDSGFYLCAWSVLEGTEAFFGQGTRLTVV.

The rearrangement joins TRBV20-1 to TRBJ2-7, with D possibly matching TRBD1 (6 bases). The V end was cut by 6 bases, the J end by 1 base, with 16 bases between. The CDR3 runs 14 residues. The germline CDR1 and CDR2 sequences are DFQATT and SNEGSKA (reference sequence). The CDR3 protein is CSATGQDQSYEQYF. The CDR3 DNA sequence: TGCAGTGCCACGGGACAAGACCAATCCTACGAGCAGTACTTC.

Points on this clonotype: A much larger clone differs by one base, so this may be a read error. The rearrangement joins TRBV10-3 to TRBJ2-1, with TRBD2 matching 9 bases. The CDR3 is 17 residues long. In germline, CDR1 is ENHRY, CDR2 SYGVKD. CDR3 region: CAISESLAGTDYNERFF. The CDR3 DNA reads TGTGCCATCAGTGAGTCACTAGCGGGTACCGACTACAATGAGCGGTTCTTC.

In this sample, this clonotype turned up many times. The chain is built from TRBV7-9 and TRBJ2-1, with D hard to call. Germline loops: CDR1 SEHNR, CDR2 FQNEAQ (reference sequence). The CDR3 has 18 amino acids. V lost 1 base, J lost 6 bases, and 22 bases lay in between. CDR3 in DNA: TGTGCCAGCAGCTTAGAGGGTTGGCGGCTCGTAAGGAGCAATGAGCAGTTCTTC. Translation: CASSLEGWRLVRSNEQFF.

This clonotype has ten or more counts. The rearrangement links TRBV28 to TRBJ1-6; D gene unclear. The ends were cut back, 5 bases at V and 11 bases at J, with 7 bases in the middle. Germline loops: CDR1 MDHEN, CDR2 SYDVKM. There are 11 residues in the CDR3. The CDR3 nucleotides read TGTGCCAGCAGTACGATACCACCCCTCCACTTT. Translation: CASSTIPPLHF.

For this clonotype: With a much larger clone just one base away, this may be a read error. V gene TRBV2 combines with J gene TRBJ2-1; D may be TRBD2 (5 bases). Germline V gene data show CDR1 as SNHLY and CDR2 as FYNNEI. Between the trimmed V and J ends, which lost 5 bases and 7 bases, there was a span of 15 bases. The CDR3 totals 14 residues. CDR3 sequence: CASSKVVRGNEQFF. Written as DNA, the CDR3 is TGTGCCAGCAGTAAAGTAGTACGGGGAAATGAGCAGTTCTTC.

For the CDR3, the DNA is TGCGCCAGCGGCCTCGGGACAGTTGCCTACGAGCAGTACTTC. This translates into CASGLGTVAYEQYF. The chain combines TRBV4-1 with TRBJ2-7; 7 bases align to TRBD1. The CDR3 totals 14 residues. In germline, CDR1 is MGHRA, CDR2 YSYEKL. J was trimmed by 2 bases and V by 8 bases; bases with no gene match: 9.

This clonotype was counted a single time. The J gene is TRBJ2-3, the V gene TRBV12-3 or TRBV12-4; D is unresolved. Trimming took off 6 bases at V and 1 base at J, with 14 bases between the two ends. This CDR3 contains 15 residues. CDR3 nucleotides: TGTGCCAGCAGCCCCCATCCAGACCGCACAGATACGCAGTATTTT. Protein: CASSPHPDRTDTQYF.

The rearrangement links TRBV10-3 to TRBJ2-1; the match to TRBD2 covers 7 bases. CDR1 is ENHRY and CDR2 is SYGVKD in the germline V gene. CDR3 length equals 15 residues. V was pared by 5 bases and J by 9 bases, with 13 bases of the junction left unmatched. The CDR3 sequence: CAISWGGSSVGEQFF. In DNA, the CDR3 is TGTGCCATCAGTTGGGGCGGGAGCAGCGTCGGTGAGCAGTTCTTC.

This clonotype was picked up many times. The gene calls are TRBV2 and TRBJ2-7; D unclear. Trimming took 8 bases from V and 1 from J, leaving 12 bases between them. The CDR3 consists of 13 residues. Germline CDR1 and CDR2: SNHLY and FYNNEI. Here the CDR3 DNA reads TGTGCCAGCGGCTTTGAGGCATCCTACGAGCAGTACTTC. It codes for CASGFEASYEQYF.

V usage is TRBV10-3 and J usage is TRBJ1-6, with TRBD1 identical over 7 bases. This CDR3 region has 15 residues. V trimming: 6 bases; J trimming: 8 bases; junction bases outside the gene matches: 10. Per the germline V gene, CDR1 is ENHRY and CDR2 is SYGVKD. The chain's CDR3 is CAISPTGQHHSPLHF. CDR3 in DNA: TGTGCCATCAGCCCGACAGGGCAGCATCATTCACCCCTCCACTTT.

This clonotype has just a few counts. The chain couples TRBV20-1 to TRBJ1-6, with TRBD1 matching over 7 bases. This CDR3 has 15 residues. Losses at the gene ends were 6 bases for V and 5 bases for J; bases not matched to a gene: 10. In germline, CDR1 is DFQATT, CDR2 SNEGSKA (reference sequence). CDR3 in amino acids: CSAKKGAGDNSPLHF. CDR3 bases: TGCAGTGCCAAGAAGGGGGCTGGGGATAATTCACCCCTCCACTTT.

This rearrangement joins TRBV5-1 to TRBJ1-1; D gene uncertain. CDR1 SGHRS and CDR2 YFSETQ come from the germline V gene. The CDR3 sequence is 16 residues long. V was clipped by 1 base and J by 4 bases, with 17 bases between them. The CDR3 DNA reads TGCGCCAGCAGCTTGAGTGTCCGGACCTCTGGCACTGAAGCTTTCTTT. Translated, it gives CASSLSVRTSGTEAFF.

This clonotype came up once. This may come from a read error, since a much larger clone is one base off. This chain links TRBV28 with TRBJ1-1, with D maybe TRBD1 (6 bases). Germline assignment: CDR1 MDHEN and CDR2 SYDVKM. The CDR3 is 14 amino acids. The CDR3 sequence: CTSSSGQTNTEAFF. The CDR3 DNA sequence: TGTACCAGCAGTTCCGGACAGACCAACACTGAAGCTTTCTTT.